This T cell receptor beta chain was identified during a study of siplizumab effects on memory and regulatory T cells. Findings and limits, study-wide: Naive T cells seemed more diverse than memory cells and seemed major alloresponse contributors. Whether proliferating Tregs in siplizumab cultures suppress was not functionally confirmed.

Assay: immunoSEQ multiplex PCR; the TCRdb copy retains only in-frame clones and omits some. The sample records about 56,000 clones, about 97% being singletons. In the case of this clone: Its antigen is unknown.

The germline gives CDR1 SGDLS, CDR2 YYNGEE. V dropped 4 bases and J dropped 4; count of bases not matched to a gene: 9. The CDR3 totals 17 residues. The receptor's source is a human donor in good health. Sequencing was done on a sample of naive CD8+ T cells sorted from blood. V usage is TRBV9 and J usage is TRBJ2-2, with 11 bases that match TRBD1. The CDR3 nucleotides read TGTGCCAGCAGCCCCTCCCTTGGGACAGGGGGCACCGGGGAGCTGTTTTTT. As protein: CASSPSLGTGGTGELFF.